The sequence of this T cell receptor beta chain was determined in a study of T cells in tumors after PD-1 blockade. Study-wide background: Patients received pembrolizumab 200 mg every 3 weeks or cemiplimab 350 mg every 2 weeks. On average, peripheral blood gave under 150,000 TCR templates and 37,000 or so unique clonotypes.

Overall study results and limits: About 41% of tumor TCR clonotypes were also found in blood.

With respect to this clone: The antigen is not known.

The table came from immunoSEQ multiplex PCR; TCRdb's copy has only in-frame clones and leaves some out. The sample yields approximately 46,000 clones, nearly 80% seen once. V was cut by 2 bases and J by 5 bases, with 13 bases left in between. Germline CDR1 and CDR2: SGHVS and FQNEAQ. The CDR3 is 15 residues long. Template: tumor biopsy or peripheral blood genomic DNA, roughly 550-6,004 ng per sample. The J gene is TRBJ1-5, the V gene TRBV7-8; no clear D gene. The receptor was derived from a human donor with basal cell carcinoma. Material: PBMCs, obtained before anti-PD-1 treatment. The DNA of the CDR3 is TGTGCCAGCAGCTTACGCGGGAAAGGTGATCAGCCCCAGCATTTT. Protein sequence: CASSLRGKGDQPQHF. The whole variable domain, filled in from reference TRBV7-8 and TRBJ1-5, reads GAGVSQSPRYKVAKRGQDVALRCDPISGHVSLFWYQQALGQGPEFLTYFQNEAQLDKSGLPSDRFFAERPEGSVSTLKIQRTQQEDSAVYLCASSLRGKGDQPQHFGDGTRLSIL.